A single sample gave rise to the 27 T cell receptor beta chains below, sequenced in a study of radiation and T cells in renal cell carcinoma. This sample's time point: blood 4 weeks post-SBRT, at nephrectomy. Indicated treatment: 15 Gy SBRT to primary tumor, nephrectomy 4 weeks later. Data came from immunoSEQ multiplex PCR; TCRdb stores just in-frame clones and leaves some out. The repertoire holds some 150,000 clones, with 70% to 90% as singletons. The sample consisted of blood, taken from a patient whose treatment included radiotherapy and nephrectomy. These receptors came from a woman in her fifties or sixties with renal cell carcinoma.

This clone turned up a few times. CDR3 protein: CASSSRDSLAKNIQYF. CDR3 nucleotide sequence: TGTGCCAGCAGCTCAAGGGACAGTCTAGCCAAAAACATTCAGTACTTC. The rearrangement uses TRBV7-9 and TRBJ2-4, with TRBD1 matching over 7 bases. The V gene's germline CDR1 is SEHNR and CDR2 FQNEAQ (reference sequence). This CDR3 is 16 amino acids long. The junction had 6 bases not matched to a gene; V was cut back by 4 bases and J by 0 bases.

The chain employs TRBV5-1 and TRBJ2-3, with D hard to call. Per the germline V gene, CDR1 is SGHRS and CDR2 is YFSETQ. The CDR3 totals 16 residues. With 0 bases removed from V and 0 bases from J, the gap between germline ends came to 11 bases. The CDR3 protein is CASSLAWTESTDTQYF. CDR3 DNA sequence: TGCGCCAGCAGCTTGGCCTGGACGGAAAGCACAGATACGCAGTATTTT.

J is TRBJ1-6 and V is TRBV7-2; D gene unclear. This CDR3 has 15 amino acids. Looked up from germline, CDR1 is SGHTA and CDR2 is FQGNSA. V was shortened by 4 bases and J by 1 base, with 8 bases between the two germline ends. The CDR3: CASSSGVSYNSPLHF. The CDR3 DNA reads TGTGCCAGCAGCTCCGGGGTATCCTATAATTCACCCCTCCACTTT.

The rearrangement uses TRBV14 and TRBJ2-3, with 10 bases lining up with TRBD2. J lost 2 bases, V lost 1 base, and 6 bases had no gene match. This CDR3 has 17 amino acids. Germline V lookup: CDR1 SGHDN, CDR2 FVKESK. In DNA form, the CDR3 reads TGTGCCAGCAGCCAAGGGGCTAGCGGGAGTTTCACAGATACGCAGTATTTT. As protein: CASSQGASGSFTDTQYF.

The rearrangement links TRBV28 to TRBJ2-1; 10 bases fit TRBD2. The CDR3 totals 16 residues. The V gene end was trimmed by 8 bases and the J gene end by 4 bases; junction bases not matched to a gene: 11. CDR1 and CDR2 (germline): MDHEN, SYDVKM. The DNA of the CDR3 is TGTGCCAGCTGGTACTCGGGACTAGCGAAATACAATGAGCAGTTCTTC. Amino acid sequence: CASWYSGLAKYNEQFF.

This clone was seen just once. The chain recombines TRBV7-8 with TRBJ2-7; D tentatively fits TRBD1 or TRBD2 (6 bases each). Germline CDR1 and CDR2: SGHVS and FQNEAQ. The CDR3 sequence is 16 residues long. V lost 3 bases, J lost 2 bases, and 17 bases lay in between. In DNA form, the CDR3 reads TGTGCCAGCAGCTTTCTGGGGGGCGCGTCTACCTACGAGCAGTACTTC. It yields the protein CASSFLGGASTYEQYF.

V gene TRBV11-3 combines with J gene TRBJ2-2; weak D call: TRBD2 (5 bases). V was cut by 5 bases and J by 7 bases, with 14 bases left in between. Germline V gives CDR1 SGHNT, CDR2 YENEEA. The CDR3 consists of 14 residues. CDR3 residues: CASSEGRMSGELFF. Here the CDR3 DNA reads TGTGCCAGCAGCGAGGGCAGAATGAGCGGGGAGCTGTTTTTT.

The V gene is TRBV13, the J gene TRBJ2-7; TRBD2 aligns across 9 bases. V shed 2 bases and J 1 base; nucleotides not matched to a gene: 9. The CDR3 loop spans 17 amino acids. Germline-derived CDR1 and CDR2 are PRHDT and FYEKMQ (reference sequence). CDR3 residues: CASSLRGGRARSYEQYF. The CDR3 region has the DNA TGTGCCAGCAGCTTACGAGGCGGGAGGGCCAGGTCCTACGAGCAGTACTTC.

J is TRBJ2-3 and V is TRBV7-3; D is undetermined. The CDR3 sequence is 12 residues long. Germline V gene sequence: CDR1 SGHTA, CDR2 FQGTGA. V lost 3 bases, J lost 5 bases, and 6 bases lay in between. CDR3: CASSFGQDTQYF. The CDR3 region has the DNA TGTGCCAGCAGCTTTGGCCAAGATACGCAGTATTTT. The full variable domain, with the rest looked up from reference TRBV7-3 and TRBJ2-3, is GAGVSQTPSNKVTEKGKYVELRCDPISGHTALYWYRQSLGQGPEFLIYFQGTGAADDSGLPNDRFFAVRPEGSVSTLKIQRTERGDSAVYLCASSFGQDTQYFGPGTRLTVL.

This chain joins TRBV2 and TRBJ2-7; D is undetermined. Between the trimmed V and J ends, which lost 6 bases and 5 bases, there was a span of 20 bases. CDR3 length: 15 residues. Germline CDR1 SNHLY, CDR2 FYNNEI. The CDR3 loop is CASRVDWGERDEQYF. The CDR3 DNA is TGTGCCAGCAGGGTCGATTGGGGTGAACGAGACGAGCAGTACTTC.

The chain has TRBV10-3 and TRBJ2-2; D uncertain. With 3 bases removed from V and 6 bases from J, the gap between germline ends came to 14 bases. The CDR3 has 15 residues. Germline lookup yields CDR1 ENHRY and CDR2 SYGVKD. Here the CDR3 reads CAISDSRPDAGELFF. The CDR3, as DNA: TGTGCCATCAGTGATTCTCGGCCAGACGCCGGGGAGCTGTTTTTT.

This clone was observed once. V and J are TRBV7-3 and TRBJ2-3, with D maybe TRBD2 (6 bases). V lost 2 bases, J lost 5 bases, and 14 bases lay in between. The V gene's germline CDR1 is SGHTA and CDR2 FQGTGA. The CDR3 extends over 15 amino acids. The CDR3 DNA reads as TGTGCCAGCAGCTTATCGGCTAGCGTGGTAGATACGCAGTATTTT. Translating gives CASSLSASVVDTQYF.

The rearrangement links TRBV28 to TRBJ2-7, with TRBD2 matching over 11 bases. Losses at the gene ends were 7 bases for V and 4 bases for J; bases not matched to a gene: 12. The CDR3 length is 16 residues. Per germline, CDR1 MDHEN and CDR2 SYDVKM. The CDR3 region has the DNA TGTGCCAGCACCCTAGGACTAGCGGGCCTTGATTACGAGCAGTACTTC. Encoded protein: CASTLGLAGLDYEQYF.

The genes are TRBV14 and TRBJ2-4, with D possibly called TRBD1 or TRBD2 (5 bases each). This CDR3 comprises 17 residues. The V end was cut by 1 base, the J end by 0 bases, with 13 bases between. Germline CDR1 SGHDN, CDR2 FVKESK. The CDR3 DNA reads as TGTGCCAGCAGCCAAGCCCGGGGCTACCTAGCCAAAAACATTCAGTACTTC. As protein: CASSQARGYLAKNIQYF.

The chain combines TRBV7-2 with TRBJ2-7; maybe TRBD1 (6 bases). There are 15 residues in the CDR3. Germline V gene data show CDR1 as SGHTA and CDR2 as FQGNSA. V was pared by 5 bases and J by 2 bases, with 16 bases between. The CDR3 coding sequence is TGTGCCAGCAGCCAGGGGCCCAGGCCCCCCTACGAGCAGTACTTC. This gives the protein CASSQGPRPPYEQYF.

This chain links TRBV21-1 with TRBJ2-3; the D call TRBD1 from the table was never checked on the DNA. TRBV21-1 corresponds to a pseudogene. This CDR3 has 16 amino acids. The CDR3 DNA sequence: TGTGCCAGCAGCAAAGAGGGACACTCAACCACAGATACGCAGTATTTT. Translated: CASSKEGHSTTDTQYF.

The rearrangement links TRBV10-2 to TRBJ2-1, with D unresolved. Germline V gene sequence: CDR1 WSHSY, CDR2 SAAADI. V was trimmed by 6 bases and J by 7 bases, leaving 13 bases between them. The CDR3 is made up of 13 amino acids. The CDR3 here is CASSLSGINEQFF. The CDR3, as DNA: TGCGCCAGCAGCCTATCGGGTATAAATGAGCAGTTCTTC.

The V call is TRBV5-1, the J call TRBJ1-6; D gene unclear. Trimming shortened V by 4 bases and J by 10 bases, and 15 bases separated the two germline ends. The CDR3 is 14 amino acids. The germline gives CDR1 SGHRS, CDR2 YFSETQ. The CDR3 loop reads CASSESRAESPLHF. Here the CDR3 DNA reads TGCGCCAGCAGCGAAAGTAGGGCGGAATCACCCCTCCACTTT.

The genes are TRBV9 and TRBJ2-3, with D unclear. The CDR3 contains 16 residues. V was cut by 0 bases and J by 0 bases, with 11 bases left in between. CDR1 SGDLS and CDR2 YYNGEE come from the germline V gene. CDR3 sequence reads: CASSVATGFSTDTQYF. CDR3 coding DNA: TGTGCCAGCAGCGTAGCGACTGGATTTAGCACAGATACGCAGTATTTT.

In DNA form, the CDR3 reads TGTGCCAGCAGAGGCCAGAGCTCCTACAATGAGCAGTTCTTC. This codes for CASRGQSSYNEQFF. The chain carries TRBV7-9 and TRBJ2-1; D gene unclear. The CDR3 length is 14 residues. V lost 6 bases and J 0 bases, leaving 9 bases between the germline ends. Germline CDR1 and CDR2: SEHNR and FQNEAQ (reference sequence). The full variable domain, completed using reference TRBV7-9 and TRBJ2-1, is DTGVSQNPRHKITKRGQNVTFRCDPISEHNRLYWYRQTLGQGPEFLTYFQNEAQLEKSRLLSDRFSAERPKGSFSTLEIQRTEQGDSAMYLCASRGQSSYNEQFFGPGTRLTVL.

The chain joins TRBV20-1 to TRBJ2-7; tentatively, D is TRBD1 or TRBD2 (7 bases each). Trimming stripped 7 bases from V and 6 bases from J, with 13 bases between. This CDR3 spans 11 amino acids. The germline CDR1 and CDR2 sequences are DFQATT and SNEGSKA (reference sequence). The CDR3 spells CSGRGGSEQYF. CDR3 DNA sequence: TGCAGTGGCAGGGGGGGTTCCGAGCAGTACTTC.

This clone has a handful of counts. The rearrangement links TRBV2 to TRBJ1-1; 7 bases align to TRBD1. In germline, CDR1 is SNHLY, CDR2 FYNNEI. CDR3 length equals 14 residues. With V trimmed by 6 bases and J by 3 bases, 7 bases remained unmatched. CDR3 in amino acids: CASSPQGLDTEAFF. As DNA, the CDR3 is TGTGCCAGCAGCCCACAGGGGCTAGACACTGAAGCTTTCTTT.

The chain couples TRBV7-9 to TRBJ1-1; no definite D call. Per germline, CDR1 SEHNR and CDR2 FQNEAQ (reference sequence). This CDR3 contains 15 residues. With 5 bases removed from V and 5 bases from J, the gap between germline ends came to 18 bases. The DNA for the CDR3 is TGTGCCAGCAGCCCCGCACGGGCTCCGGGAACTGAAGCTTTCTTT. Translated, it gives CASSPARAPGTEAFF.

This rearrangement joins TRBV5-1 to TRBJ2-7; 12 bases map to TRBD2. Unmatched junction bases numbered 3, after V lost 4 bases and J lost 4 bases. The CDR3 sequence is 14 residues long. Germline V CDR1 and CDR2: SGHRS, YFSETQ. The CDR3 is CASSRGLAGYEQYF. CDR3 in DNA: TGCGCCAGCAGCCGGGGACTAGCGGGTTACGAGCAGTACTTC.

This clone was seen just once. The V gene is TRBV18, the J gene TRBJ2-7; D gene ambiguous. The CDR3 is 15 amino acids. Trimming took off 3 bases at V and 2 bases at J, with 14 bases between the two ends. Germline CDR1 is KGHSH and CDR2 is LQKENI. CDR3 in DNA: TGTGCCAGCTCACCGCGTGCAGTCACTACCTACGAGCAGTACTTC. Amino acid sequence: CASSPRAVTTYEQYF.

The chain's CDR3 is CASSVGGVSFRTEAFF. The DNA of the CDR3 is TGTGCCAGTAGTGTGGGGGGGGTGAGTTTTCGAACTGAAGCTTTCTTT. This chain joins TRBV19 and TRBJ1-1; possibly TRBD1 for D (5 bases). Germline CDR1 is LNHDA and CDR2 is SQIVND (reference sequence). This CDR3 is built from 16 residues. The V end was cut by 5 bases, the J end by 5 bases, with 21 bases between. Combining the CDR3 with reference TRBV19 and TRBJ1-1 gives the whole variable domain DGGITQSPKYLFRKEGQNVTLSCEQNLNHDAMYWYRQDPGQGLRLIYYSQIVNDFQKGDIAEGYSVSREKKESFPLTVTSAQKNPTAFYLCASSVGGVSFRTEAFFGQGTRLTVV.

In nucleotides, the CDR3 is TGTGCCAGCACTGGTGACAGCCTGAAAAACATTCAGTACTTC. This encodes CASTGDSLKNIQYF. V usage is TRBV28 and J usage is TRBJ2-4; D is perhaps TRBD1 (5 bases). The germline V and J ends were trimmed by 7 bases and 4 bases, with 14 bases remaining between them. This CDR3 spans 14 amino acids. Per the germline V gene, CDR1 is MDHEN and CDR2 is SYDVKM.